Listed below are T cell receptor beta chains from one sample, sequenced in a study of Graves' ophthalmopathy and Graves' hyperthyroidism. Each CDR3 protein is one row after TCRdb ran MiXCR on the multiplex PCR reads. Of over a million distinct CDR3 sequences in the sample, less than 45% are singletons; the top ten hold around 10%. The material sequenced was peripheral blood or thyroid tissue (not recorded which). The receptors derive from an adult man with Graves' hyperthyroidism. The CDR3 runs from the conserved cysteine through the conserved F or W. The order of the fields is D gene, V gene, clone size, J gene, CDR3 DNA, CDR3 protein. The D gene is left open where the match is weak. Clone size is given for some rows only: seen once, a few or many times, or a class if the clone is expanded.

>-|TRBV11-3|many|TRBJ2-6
TGTGCCAGCAGCTTAGACGGTACTGGGGCCAACGTCCTGACTTTC
CASSLDGTGANVLTF
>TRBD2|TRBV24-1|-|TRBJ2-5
TGTGCCACCAGTCCGACTGGACCAGCGGGAGGGGAGGCCCAGTACTTC
CATSPTGPAGGEAQYF
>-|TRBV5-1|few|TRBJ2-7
TGCGCCAGCAGCTTATTACCGGACCAAGTAGGCGAGCAGTACTTC
CASSLLPDQVGEQYF
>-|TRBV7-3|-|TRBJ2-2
TGTGCCAGCAGCTTGTCGCTAGCCCCAAACACCGGGGAGCTGTTTTTT
CASSLSLAPNTGELFF
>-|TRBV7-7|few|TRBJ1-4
TGTGCCAGCAGCTTGGGGGGAAGCGAAAAACTGTTTTTT
CASSLGGSEKLFF
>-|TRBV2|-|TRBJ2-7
TGTGCCAGCAGTGACCCTGGGCAGTACTTC
CASSDPGQYF
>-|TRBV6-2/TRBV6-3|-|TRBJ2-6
TGTGCCAGCAGTTACTCGTGGCCCAGCTCTGGGGCCAACGTCCTGACTTTC
CASSYSWPSSGANVLTF
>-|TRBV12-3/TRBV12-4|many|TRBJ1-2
TGTGCCAGCAGCATTGGGACGGTGGGTGGCTACACCTTC
CASSIGTVGGYTF
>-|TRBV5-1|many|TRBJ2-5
TGCGCCAGCAGCAGAACGCCGGGACCCCAAGAGACCCAGTACTTC
CASSRTPGPQETQYF
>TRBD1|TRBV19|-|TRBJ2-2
TGTGCCAGTACCCAGGGGGTTGACACCGGGGAGCTGTTTTTT
CASTQGVDTGELFF
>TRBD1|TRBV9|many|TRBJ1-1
TGTGCCAGCAGCCCGACAGGGGGAATGAACACTGAAGCTTTCTTT
CASSPTGGMNTEAFF
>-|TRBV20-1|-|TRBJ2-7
TGCAGTGCTAATCGGGAGAACGATGAGCAGTACTTC
CSANRENDEQYF
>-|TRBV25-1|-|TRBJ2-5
TGTGCCAGCAGTGAATCCTCCGGCAGGGAGGAGACCCAGTACTTC
CASSESSGREETQYF
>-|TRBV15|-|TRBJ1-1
TGTGCCACCAGCAGAGGTTCGGGCTTCACTGAAGCTTTCTTT
CATSRGSGFTEAFF
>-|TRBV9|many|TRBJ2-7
TGTGCCAGCAGCCCATCCGGACAGCGTAGATACGAGCAGTACTTC
CASSPSGQRRYEQYF
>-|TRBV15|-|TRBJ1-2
TGTGCCACCAGCAGAGCCCGAGGGAGGGCCTGGGGTGGCTACACCTTC
CATSRARGRAWGGYTF
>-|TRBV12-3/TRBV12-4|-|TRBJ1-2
TGTGCCAGCAGTCGGACGGGGTCCATAAACTATGGCTACACCTTC
CASSRTGSINYGYTF
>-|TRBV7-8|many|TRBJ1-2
TGTGCCAGCAGCACCGGCCCGGGAGAGGTTGATGGCTACACCTTC
CASSTGPGEVDGYTF
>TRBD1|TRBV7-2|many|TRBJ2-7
TGTGCCAGCAGCATAGCAGGACAGGTGCGATCCTACGAGCAGTACTTC
CASSIAGQVRSYEQYF
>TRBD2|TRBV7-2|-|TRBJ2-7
TGTGCCAGCAGCTGCAAAAGCAGGGGACTAGCGGGAGCAAGGTCCTACGAGCAGTACTTC
CASSCKSRGLAGARSYEQYF
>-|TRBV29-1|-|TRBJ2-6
TGCAGCGTCAAAAGTGGGGCCAACGTCCTGACTTTC
CSVKSGANVLTF
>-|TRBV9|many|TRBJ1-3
TGTGCCAGCAGCGTAGACAGATACTCTGGAAACACCATATATTTT
CASSVDRYSGNTIYF
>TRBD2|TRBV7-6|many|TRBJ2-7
TGTGCCAGCAGCATAGGACTAGCGGGAGAGGGGGAGCAGTACTTC
CASSIGLAGEGEQYF
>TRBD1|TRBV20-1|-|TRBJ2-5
TGCAGTGCTAGAAGGACAGGGGGCGAGACCCAGTACTTC
CSARRTGGETQYF
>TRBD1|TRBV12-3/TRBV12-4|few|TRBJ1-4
TGTGCCAGCAGTTCCGACAGGGTGAGAAATGAAAAACTGTTTTTT
CASSSDRVRNEKLFF
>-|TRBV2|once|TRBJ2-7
TGTGCCAGCAGTGAATTTGGGTTCGAGCAGTACTTC
CASSEFGFEQYF
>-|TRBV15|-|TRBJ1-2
TGTGCCACCAGCAGAGATCAGGGTGAAGGCTACACCTTC
CATSRDQGEGYTF
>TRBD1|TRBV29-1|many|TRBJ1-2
TGCAGCGTTCGATCTCAAGATATAGGGACAGGGTATGGCTACACCTTC
CSVRSQDIGTGYGYTF
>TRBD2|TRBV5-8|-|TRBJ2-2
TGCGCCAGCAGCCAGCTAGCGGGGGGAGCCGGGGAGCTGTTTTTT
CASSQLAGGAGELFF